This T cell receptor (beta chain) was retrieved from a study of blood T cell repertoires in COVID-19. Study at large: Material from acute and convalescent COVID-19 was sourced from the United States, Italy and Spain. From T cells, B-cell-depleted T cells, or PBMCs came the material, which was cDNA or gDNA.

Original processing notes: Reference gene primers were amplified, and this amplification served to estimate nucleated cell counts. The data were produced by immunoSEQ multiplex PCR, yet TCRdb's version contains in-frame clones alone and is incomplete. V and J calls and clone size are given by that table; D and trimming were obtained from the DNA. The sample lists about 180,000 clones, 65% to 85% occurring once. This CDR3 is 17 amino acids long. Germline V gene sequence: CDR1 LGHDT, CDR2 YNNKEL (reference sequence). The junction had 11 bases not matched to a gene; V was cut back by 6 bases and J by 0 bases.

Sequences were obtained from peripheral blood. The chain carries TRBV3-1 (or the pseudogene TRBV3-2) and TRBJ1-2; 9 nucleotides line up with TRBD1. The TCR comes from a woman in her thirties or forties with COVID-19, enrolled during active disease. In DNA, the CDR3 is TGTGCCAGCAGTCCTGACAGGGGGACCGCTTCTAACTATGGCTACACCTTC. It is translated as CASSPDRGTASNYGYTF.